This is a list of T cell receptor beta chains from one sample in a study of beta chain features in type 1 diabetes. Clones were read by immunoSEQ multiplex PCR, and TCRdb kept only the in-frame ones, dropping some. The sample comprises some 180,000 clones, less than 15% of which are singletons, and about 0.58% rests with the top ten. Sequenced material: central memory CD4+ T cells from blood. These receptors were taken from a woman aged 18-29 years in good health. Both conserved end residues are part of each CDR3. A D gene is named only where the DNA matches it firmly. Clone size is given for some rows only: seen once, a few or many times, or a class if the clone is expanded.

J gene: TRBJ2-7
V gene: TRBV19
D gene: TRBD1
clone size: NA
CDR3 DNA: TGTGCCAGAACCGGACAGGGGGCGCAGATCTACGAGCAGTACTTC
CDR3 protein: CARTGQGAQIYEQYF

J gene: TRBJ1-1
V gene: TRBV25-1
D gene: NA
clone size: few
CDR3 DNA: TGTGCCAGCAGTGATAGGTCTAGTTCCACTGAAGCTTTCTTT
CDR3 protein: CASSDRSSSTEAFF

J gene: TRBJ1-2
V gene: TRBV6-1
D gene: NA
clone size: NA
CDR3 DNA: TGTGCCAGCAGTGAAGGGGCCTTCCTCGGCTACACCTTC
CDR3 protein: CASSEGAFLGYTF

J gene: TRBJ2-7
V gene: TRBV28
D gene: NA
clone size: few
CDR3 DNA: TGTGCCAGCAGGTGGGCCGGTACCTACGAGCAGTACTTC
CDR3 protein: CASRWAGTYEQYF

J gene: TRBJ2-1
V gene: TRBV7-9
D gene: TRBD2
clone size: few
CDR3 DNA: TGTGCCAGCAGCTTGGGGACTAGCGGGACGGCCGATGAGCAGTTCTTC
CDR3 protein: CASSLGTSGTADEQFF

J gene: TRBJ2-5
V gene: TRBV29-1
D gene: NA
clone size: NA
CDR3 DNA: TGCAGCGTGGGGCAAGACAGAGTCCAAGAGACCCAGTACTTC
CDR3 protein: CSVGQDRVQETQYF

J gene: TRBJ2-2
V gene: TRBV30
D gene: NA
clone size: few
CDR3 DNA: TGTGCCTCACAGATAGGTGTGGTAGGCGTTGCCGGGGAGCTGTTTTTT
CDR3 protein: CASQIGVVGVAGELFF

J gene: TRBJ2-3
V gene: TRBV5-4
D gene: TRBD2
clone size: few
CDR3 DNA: TGTGCCAGCAAAATCGGGACTAGCGGTAGCACAGATACGCAGTATTTT
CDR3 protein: CASKIGTSGSTDTQYF

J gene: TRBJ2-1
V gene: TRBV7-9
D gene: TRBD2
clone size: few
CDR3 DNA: TGTGCCAGCAGCTTAGGAGCGGGATTCAATGAGCAGTTCTTC
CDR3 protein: CASSLGAGFNEQFF

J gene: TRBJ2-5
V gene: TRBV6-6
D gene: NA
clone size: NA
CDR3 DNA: TGTGCCAGCAGTTCGGGGATGACGGAGACCCAGTACTTC
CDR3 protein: CASSSGMTETQYF

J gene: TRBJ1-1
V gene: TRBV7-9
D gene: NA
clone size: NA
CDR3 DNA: TGTGCCAGCAGCATTGGACAGACGGGCACTGAAGCTTTCTTT
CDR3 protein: CASSIGQTGTEAFF

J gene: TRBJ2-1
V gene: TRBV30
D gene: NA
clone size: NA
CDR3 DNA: TGTGCCTGGGGGACAATCAATGAGCAGTTCTTC
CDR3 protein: CAWGTINEQFF

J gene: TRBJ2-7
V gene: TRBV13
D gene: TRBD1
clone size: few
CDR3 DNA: TGTGCCAGCGGAGGACAGGGGTTCTACGAGCAGTACTTC
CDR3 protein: CASGGQGFYEQYF

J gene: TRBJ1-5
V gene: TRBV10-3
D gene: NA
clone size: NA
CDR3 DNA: TGTGCCATCAGTGCTACAGGGCTTCATAGCAATCAGCCCCAGCATTTT
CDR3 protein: CAISATGLHSNQPQHF

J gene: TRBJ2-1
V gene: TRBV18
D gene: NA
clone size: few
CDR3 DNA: TGTGCCAGCTCACCATTAGAATCAACCTACAATGAGCAGTTCTTC
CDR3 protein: CASSPLESTYNEQFF

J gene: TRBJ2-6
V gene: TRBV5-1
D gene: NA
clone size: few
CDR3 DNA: TGCGCCAGCAGCTTTTCCCTCTCTGGGGCCAACGTCCTGACTTTC
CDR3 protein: CASSFSLSGANVLTF

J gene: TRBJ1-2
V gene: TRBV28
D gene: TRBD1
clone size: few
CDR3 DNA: TGTGCCAGCAGTTCAGTCGAAGGACAGGCTAACTATGGCTACACCTTC
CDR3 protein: CASSSVEGQANYGYTF

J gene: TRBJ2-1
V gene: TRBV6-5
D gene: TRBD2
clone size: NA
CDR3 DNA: TGTGCCAGCAGTTACTCAACCGGGAGGGATGAGCAGTTCTTC
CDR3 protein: CASSYSTGRDEQFF

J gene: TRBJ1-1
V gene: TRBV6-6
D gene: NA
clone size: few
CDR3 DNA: TGTGCTGTCGACAGTCACATGAACACTGAAGCTTTCTTT
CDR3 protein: CAVDSHMNTEAFF

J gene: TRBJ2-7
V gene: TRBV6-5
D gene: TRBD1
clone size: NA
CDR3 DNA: TGTGCCAGCAGTACGGGACAGCGTACTTCCTACGAGCAGTACTTC
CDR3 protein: CASSTGQRTSYEQYF

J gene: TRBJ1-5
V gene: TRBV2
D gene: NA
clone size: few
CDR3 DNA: TGTGCCAGCAGTGAACGGGCAGGGAATCAGCCCCAGCATTTT
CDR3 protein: CASSERAGNQPQHF

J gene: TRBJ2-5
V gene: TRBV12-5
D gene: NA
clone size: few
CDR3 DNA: TGTGCTAGTGGTTTGGGACAGATGTACCAAGAGACCCAGTACTTC
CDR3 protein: CASGLGQMYQETQYF

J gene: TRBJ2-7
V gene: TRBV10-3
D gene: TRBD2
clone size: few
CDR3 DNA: TGTGCCATCGGACGGGAGGGTTCGCACAACGAGCAGTACTTC
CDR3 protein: CAIGREGSHNEQYF

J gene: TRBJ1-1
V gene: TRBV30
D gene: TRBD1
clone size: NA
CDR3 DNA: TGTGCCTGGACCAAGGACAGGGCCGGCACTGAAGCTTTCTTT
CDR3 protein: CAWTKDRAGTEAFF

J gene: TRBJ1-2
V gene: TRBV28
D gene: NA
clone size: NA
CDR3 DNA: TGTGCCAGCAGTTCGGAGGACAGCTATGGCTACACCTTC
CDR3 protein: CASSSEDSYGYTF

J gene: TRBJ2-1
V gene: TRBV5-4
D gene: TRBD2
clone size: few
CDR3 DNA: TGTGCCAGCACGCACGGTGGAGCGGGAGCCCATTACAATGAGCAGTTCTTC
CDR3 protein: CASTHGGAGAHYNEQFF

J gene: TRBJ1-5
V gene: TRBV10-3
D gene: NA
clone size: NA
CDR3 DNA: TGTGCCATCGCGGGAGAGTATAGCAATCAGCCCCAGCATTTT
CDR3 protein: CAIAGEYSNQPQHF

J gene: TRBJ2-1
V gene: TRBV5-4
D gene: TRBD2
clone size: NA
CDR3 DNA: TGTGCCAGCAGCTCCCCGGGACTAGCTGATATTAGCTCCTACAATGAGCAGTTCTTC
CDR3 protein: CASSSPGLADISSYNEQFF

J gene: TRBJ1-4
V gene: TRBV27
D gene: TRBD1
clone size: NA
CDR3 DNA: TGTGCCAGCAGCTTGCACAGGGGAGGTGAAAAACTGTTTTTT
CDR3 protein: CASSLHRGGEKLFF

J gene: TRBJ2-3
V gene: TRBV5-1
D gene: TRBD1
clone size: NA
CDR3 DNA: TGCGCCAGCAGGACCGGGACAGGGGGCGGAGGGGGCACAGATACGCAGTATTTT
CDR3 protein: CASRTGTGGGGGTDTQYF

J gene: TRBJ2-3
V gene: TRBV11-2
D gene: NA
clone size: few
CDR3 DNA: TGTGCCAGCACCAGACCAAGGACGGGGGATACGCAGTATTTT
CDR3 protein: CASTRPRTGDTQYF

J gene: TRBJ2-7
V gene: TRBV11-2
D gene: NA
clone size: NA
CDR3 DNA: TGTGCCAGCAGGGAGGGTCGAGGGGCGCTCTCCTACGAGCAGTACTTC
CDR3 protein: CASREGRGALSYEQYF

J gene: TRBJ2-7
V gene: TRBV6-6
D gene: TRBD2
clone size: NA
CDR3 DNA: TGTGCCAGCAGCAAAGCCCCTACTAGCGGTACCTACGAGCAGTACTTC
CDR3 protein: CASSKAPTSGTYEQYF

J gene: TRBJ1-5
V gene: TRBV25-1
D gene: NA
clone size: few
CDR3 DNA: TGTGCCAGCAGTGGGGGGGTGTTCAGTCAGCCCCAGCATTTT
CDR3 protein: CASSGGVFSQPQHF

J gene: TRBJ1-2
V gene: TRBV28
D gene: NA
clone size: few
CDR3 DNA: TGTGCCAGCAGTACTCCGACGCCAGACAGAAACTATGGCTACACCTTC
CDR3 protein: CASSTPTPDRNYGYTF

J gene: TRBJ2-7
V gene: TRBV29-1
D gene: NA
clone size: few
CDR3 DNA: TGCAGCGTGGGGGCGGGGGTGTCCTACGAGCAGTACTTC
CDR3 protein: CSVGAGVSYEQYF